This T cell receptor beta chain was retrieved from a study of cytomegalovirus exposure and HLA in healthy donors. Among the donors, all were healthy bone marrow donors. Despite likely unrecorded immune exposures, the donors were nominally healthy at the time of sampling. Study-level points and caveats: As a later analysis showed, several of the most significant clusters appeared to be linked to common viral pathogens.

60 Vbeta and 13 Jbeta primers were used in PCR. Libraries were prepared by immunoSEQ multiplex PCR; TCRdb keeps only in-frame clonotypes and omits some of them. This table has roughly 93,000 clones, around 80% appearing once. On this clone itself: Its antigen remains unidentified.

V lost 5 bases and J lost 5; bases outside the gene matches: 3. Germline V lookup: CDR1 MNHNY, CDR2 SVGAGI (reference sequence). The length of the CDR3 is 15 residues. The sample comprised PBMCs. This receptor was taken from a human donor in good health. The V call is TRBV6-6, the J call TRBJ1-6, with 10 bases matching TRBD1. The CDR3 sequence: CASSRQGANNSPLHF. Here the CDR3 DNA reads TGTGCCAGCAGTCGACAGGGGGCGAATAATTCACCCCTCCACTTT.